The T cell receptor (beta chain) under discussion was sequenced for a study of identifying expanded T cells in peripheral blood. Findings and caveats of the study: Technical replicates showed around 1.3 changed clones; approximately 2 weeks approximately 16; four weeks 19.

V lost 3 bases and J lost 0; bases outside the gene matches: 16. This CDR3 is 20 amino acids long. The germline CDR1 and CDR2 sequences are LGHNA and YSLEER. About this clone: No antigen is known for it.

The table came from immunoSEQ multiplex PCR; TCRdb's copy has only in-frame clones and leaves some out. Altogether about 89,000 clones are present, 70% to 90% being singletons, with the ten largest covering 5.6%. The origin of this receptor is a person between 18 and 75 years old in good health. Sequencing was performed on blood. The chain couples TRBV4-3 to TRBJ2-2; 7 bases align to TRBD1. The CDR3 protein is CASSQTRRGKGIANTGELFF. The CDR3 bases are TGCGCCAGCAGCCAGACTCGCAGGGGGAAGGGTATCGCGAACACCGGGGAGCTGTTTTTT.